The 17 T cell receptor beta chains below were found in one sample sequenced in a study of CD8+ T cells in alopecia areata (dated by TCRdb to 2016 to 2019). Sample time point, as interpreted from the label and publication: baseline before oral tofacitinib. The library was made by the immunoSEQ multiplex PCR assay. RNA was extracted from all samples and reverse transcribed into cDNA as template for TCR sequencing. Here the immuneACCESS table is served through TCRdb, limited to in-frame sequences with V and J called. Missing clones are a known gap in these copies; in checked studies unresolved V genes cover under half, and the rest lacks a known reason. This sample is represented by more than 200,000 clones; under 80% of them were singletons. More than 0.95% of the sample is in the top ten clones. The material sequenced was CD4+ T cells sorted from blood, taken at week 0. The receptors were sampled from a human donor with alopecia areata.

On this clone: A read error may account for a junction end that differs from germline. The chain links TRBV7-7 to TRBJ2-5; TRBD1 matches 8 bases. This CDR3 spans 15 amino acids. The germline V gene has CDR1 SSHAT and CDR2 FNYEAQ (reference sequence). In DNA, the CDR3 is TGTGCTAGCAGCGAAGGACAGGGCAGCCGGGAGACCCAGTACTTC. Translating gives CASSEGQGSRETQYF.

The genes are TRBV6-5 and TRBJ1-6, with D uncertain. The CDR3 extends over 13 amino acids. V was clipped by 7 bases and J by 7 bases, with 11 bases between them. Germline-derived CDR1 and CDR2 are MNHEY and SVGAGI. The CDR3 region has the DNA TGTGCCAGCATGGGAGCTTGGAATTCACCCCTCCACTTT. Its translation is CASMGAWNSPLHF.

The rearrangement uses TRBV29-1 and TRBJ1-2, with 10 bases aligning to TRBD1. Per germline, CDR1 SQVTM and CDR2 ANQGSEA. V lost 6 bases to trimming and J lost 4 bases; unmatched junction nucleotides: 5. CDR3 length: 13 residues. CDR3 nucleotides: TGCAGCGTCGGGACAGGGGAACCCTATGGCTACACCTTC. Protein product: CSVGTGEPYGYTF.

This clone was seen just once. The V and J genes are TRBV29-1 and TRBJ1-2; perhaps TRBD1 as D (6 bases). Trimming removed 0 bases at V and 9 bases at J, with 14 bases between. The CDR3 contains 13 residues. CDR1 is SQVTM, CDR2 ANQGSEA, per germline. The CDR3 bases are TGCAGCGTTGAAGATTCTCAGGGGTCTCGCTACACCTTC. Translated, it gives CSVEDSQGSRYTF.

CDR3 sequence reads: CASSLRHEQYF. CDR3 coding DNA: TGTGCCAGCAGCTTAAGGCACGAGCAGTACTTC. The chain has TRBV7-2 and TRBJ2-7; D not resolved. Germline V gene sequence: CDR1 SGHTA, CDR2 FQGNSA. The CDR3 covers 11 residues. The ends were cut back, 2 bases at V and 5 bases at J, with 4 bases in the middle. Full variable domain (rest looked up from reference TRBV7-2 and TRBJ2-7): GAGVSQSPSNKVTEKGKDVELRCDPISGHTALYWYRQSLGQGLEFLIYFQGNSAPDKSGLPSDRFSAERTGGSVSTLTIQRTQQEDSAVYLCASSLRHEQYFGPGTRLTVT.

The chain employs TRBV5-4 and TRBJ2-3; 11 bases align to TRBD2. Germline CDR1 is SGHNT and CDR2 is YYREEE (reference sequence). The CDR3 contains 18 residues. The trim removed 4 bases at V and 6 bases at J, leaving 16 bases unmatched. The CDR3 region is CASSKSSPSGGRWDTQYF. DNA for the CDR3: TGTGCCAGCAGCAAATCGTCTCCTAGCGGGGGGCGGTGGGATACGCAGTATTTT.

The chain joins TRBV30 to TRBJ1-2; 8 bases align to TRBD1. J gave up 4 bases and V 0 bases, and 7 bases lay outside the gene matches. The length of the CDR3 is 15 residues. Germline CDR1 is GTSNPN and CDR2 is SVGIG (reference sequence). The CDR3: CAWSVGQGAGYGYTF. The CDR3 nucleotides are TGTGCCTGGAGTGTTGGGCAGGGGGCCGGCTATGGCTACACCTTC.

The rearrangement joins TRBV9 to TRBJ2-5; TRBD1 aligns across 7 bases. Trimming at V came to 4 bases and at J to 1 base, leaving 4 bases not matched to a gene. The CDR3 runs 14 residues. Germline V gene lookup returns CDR1 SGDLS and CDR2 YYNGEE. CDR3 nucleotide sequence: TGTGCCAGCAGCTTCCAGGGGGTCCAAGAGACCCAGTACTTC. Its protein is CASSFQGVQETQYF.

V is TRBV4-3 and J is TRBJ1-4; no clear D. The CDR3 is 15 residues long. Deletions cut 0 bases from V and 6 bases from J, with 11 bases between. Germline V lookup: CDR1 LGHNA, CDR2 YSLEER. CDR3 coding DNA: TGCGCCAGCAGCCAAGAGGGAAGACCTTATGAAAAACTGTTTTTT. It translates to CASSQEGRPYEKLFF.

The chain carries TRBV5-4 and TRBJ2-7; no clear D. CDR3 length: 13 residues. V was clipped by 0 bases and J by 2 bases, with 6 bases between them. Germline CDR1 is SGHNT and CDR2 is YYREEE (reference sequence). The CDR3 DNA follows: TGTGCCAGCAGCTTGGAGGTGGCCTACGAGCAGTACTTC. This codes for CASSLEVAYEQYF.

The table lists this clone with a few counts. V usage is TRBV4-1 and J usage is TRBJ2-4, with 11 bases that match TRBD2. V lost 7 bases and J lost 0; bases outside the gene matches: 17. Germline CDR1 is MGHRA and CDR2 is YSYEKL. This CDR3 region has 20 residues. The CDR3 coding sequence is TGCGCCAGCACCCCCCGGTGGGCTAGCGGGGGGATGCTAGCCAAAAACATTCAGTACTTC. This codes for CASTPRWASGGMLAKNIQYF.

The chain carries TRBV29-1 and TRBJ1-1, with D possibly being TRBD1 (5 bases). The CDR3 is made up of 16 amino acids. V was pared by 8 bases and J by 3 bases, with 25 bases between. Looked up from germline, CDR1 is SQVTM and CDR2 is ANQGSEA. In DNA form, the CDR3 reads TGCAGCACACTAAGGGGAGGGTTTGGGGCTGACACTGAAGCTTTCTTT. As protein: CSTLRGGFGADTEAFF.

This clone showed up just a few times. The J gene is TRBJ1-2, the V gene TRBV29-1; D is undetermined. Deletions cut 7 bases from V and 4 bases from J, with 19 bases between. From germline, CDR1 is SQVTM and CDR2 ANQGSEA. CDR3 length: 14 amino acids. Written as DNA, the CDR3 is TGCAGCGCCCGGGGTGGCAGCGAGTTCTATGGCTACACCTTC. Translated, it gives CSARGGSEFYGYTF.

The J gene is TRBJ1-2, the V gene TRBV29-1; 8 nucleotides align to TRBD1. The V and J ends lost 5 bases and 6 bases, in that order; junction bases with no gene match: 8. The CDR3 totals 13 residues. Per the germline V gene, CDR1 is SQVTM and CDR2 is ANQGSEA. The CDR3 DNA follows: TGCAGCGTTAGCATCAGGGGGCCTGATGGCTACACCTTC. Its protein product is CSVSIRGPDGYTF.

The CDR3 protein is CATSRPGTGYTF. Written as DNA, the CDR3 is TGTGCCACCAGCAGACCCGGGACTGGCTACACCTTC. The gene calls are TRBV15 and TRBJ1-2, with D possibly matching TRBD1 (5 bases). Germline V lookup: CDR1 LNHNV, CDR2 YYDKDF (reference sequence). V was pared by 2 bases and J by 7 bases, with 8 bases between. The CDR3 length is 12 residues.

This chain connects TRBV6-5 to TRBJ1-6; perhaps TRBD1 as D (5 bases). Germline V gene sequence: CDR1 MNHEY, CDR2 SVGAGI. The V end lost 6 bases, the J end lost 10 bases, and 13 bases lay between the germline ends. The CDR3 loop spans 13 amino acids. CDR3 protein: CASSPGGQSPLHF. The CDR3 coding sequence is TGTGCCAGCAGCCCGGGGGGTCAGTCACCCCTCCACTTT.

This chain uses TRBV5-1 with TRBJ1-2, with a weak D call TRBD1 (6 bases). Trimming pared 5 bases from V and 4 bases from J, leaving 15 bases between. The CDR3 is made up of 14 amino acids. The germline CDR1 and CDR2 sequences are SGHRS and YFSETQ. This chain's CDR3 is CASRDRTAGYGYTF. The DNA for the CDR3 is TGCGCCAGCAGAGACAGGACAGCCGGCTATGGCTACACCTTC.